Many counts were recorded for the clone carrying this T cell receptor (beta chain). The source material, RNA transcripts, was used to amplify TCR beta CDR3 regions. A set of HTBI primers served as the primers for a first-round RT-PCR of the TCR CDR3. TCRdb independently ran MiXCR on the multiplex PCR reads; one entry per CDR3 protein. Of some 440,000 distinct CDR3 sequences listed, around a sixth were seen once; the top ten hold 13% to 15%. This entry is derived from a study of T cells in Graves' hyperthyroidism and ophthalmopathy. The diagnostic basis comprised clinical symptoms, serum thyroxine and TRAb, thyroid ultrasound and orbital computed tomography. V shed 1 base and J shed 6 bases, with 17 bases lying between them. The germline CDR1 and CDR2 sequences are SGHAT and FQNNGV. The CDR3 covers 16 residues.

The sequence derives from a young woman with Graves' hyperthyroidism. Input material: blood. This chain joins TRBV11-2 and TRBJ2-3, with D hard to call. In nucleotides, the CDR3 is TGTGCCAGCAGCTTAGGGTACAGTTCACTTGATGATACGCAGTATTTT. Encoded protein: CASSLGYSSLDDTQYF.